What follows is one T cell receptor (beta chain) and its context. Repertoires were generated with immunoSEQ multiplex PCR, while TCRdb's copy carries only in-frame clones and drops some. This sample has tens of thousands of clones, with 91% found just once. The data stem from a study of OX40 agonist ivuxolimab in advanced cancers. Peripheral blood came from all dose cohorts at three timepoints. This clonotype was obtained from an adult with an advanced solid tumor such as melanoma, head and neck, liver or kidney cancer. Specimen: CD4+ or CD8+ T cells sorted from blood, collected in a trial of the OX40 agonist ivuxolimab.

CDR3 sequence: CASSLGTGMNTEAFF. In DNA form, the CDR3 reads TGTGCCAGCAGTTTAGGGACAGGAATGAACACTGAAGCTTTCTTT. The genes are TRBV27 and TRBJ1-1; 8 nucleotides match TRBD1. The trim removed 2 bases at V and 0 bases at J, leaving 2 bases unmatched. This CDR3 is built from 15 residues. The V gene's germline CDR1 is MNHEY and CDR2 SMNVEV (reference sequence).